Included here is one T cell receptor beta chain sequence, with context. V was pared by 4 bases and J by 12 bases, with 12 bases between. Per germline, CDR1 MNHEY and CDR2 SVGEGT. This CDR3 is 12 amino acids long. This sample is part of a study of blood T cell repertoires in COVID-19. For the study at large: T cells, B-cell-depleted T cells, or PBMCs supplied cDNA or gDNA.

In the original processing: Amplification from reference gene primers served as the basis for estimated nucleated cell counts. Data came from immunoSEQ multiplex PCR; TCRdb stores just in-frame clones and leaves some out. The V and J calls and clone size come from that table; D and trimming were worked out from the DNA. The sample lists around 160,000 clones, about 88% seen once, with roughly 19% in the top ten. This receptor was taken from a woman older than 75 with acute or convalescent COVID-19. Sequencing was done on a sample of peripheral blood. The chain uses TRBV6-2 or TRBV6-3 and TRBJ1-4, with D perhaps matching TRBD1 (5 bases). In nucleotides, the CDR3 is TGTGCCAGCAGTTCTGAGTTGACAGAACTGTTTTTT. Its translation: CASSSELTELFF.